What follows is one T cell receptor (beta chain) and its context. Its antigen target is currently unknown. Qualities for individual bases were not recorded, and no much larger clone is one base off. The sample originates from a study of blood T cell repertoires in COVID-19 (dated by TCRdb to between 2020 and 2021). Describing the broader study: Samples covering the acute and convalescent phases of COVID-19 were provided by collaborators in the United States, Italy and Spain. HLA class I and class II types, where available, came from metadata supplied by the sample provider rather than from assay-based typing. Samples came from the ongoing ImmuneRACE study (first 160 participants) plus 1,254 subjects from 6 global collaborators. The repertoires were made available in a free public database intended to serve as a resource for research on the immune response to SARS-CoV-2. Deeply sampled blood TCRbeta repertoires from subjects exposed to, actively infected with, or recovered from COVID-19 were included in the dataset. The material from the prospective study consisted of cDNA or gDNA derived from T cells, B-cell-depleted T cells, or PBMCs. A de-identified subject ID, COVID-19 status, age in years and sex were almost always included in the sample metadata. The investigation overall reported the following: The quantity of clinical and demographic metadata differed by source and by participant and was supplied without curation.

The immunoSEQ Assay, a bias-controlled multiplex PCR, was used to amplify TCRbeta CDR3 regions from genomic DNA. On the study's bioinformatics: The number of nucleated cells in each sample was estimated from the amplification of reference gene primers within the assay. To quantify the absolute abundance of each unique TCRbeta CDR3 rearrangement, sequence reads were collapsed and filtered. Productive Simpson clonality was computed per sample as the square root of Simpson's diversity index over productive rearrangements. TCRdb carries this immuneACCESS record with in-frame sequences only. Its versions omit some clonotypes, under half of them owing to an unresolved V gene in the studies checked, with the rest unexplained. The V and J calls and the clone size are those of that table, but D and trimming were determined from the DNA. In all, the sample holds fewer than 400,000 clones, and 90% of those were seen once. The ten top clones hold 2.9% of the sample.

At one collaborating source in Seattle, patients were enrolled during active infection and were followed longitudinally through the course of disease. Each collaborating institution followed its own protocols to collect whole blood in K2EDTA tubes. For TCRbeta analysis, collaborators shipped samples in one of three forms: frozen whole blood, isolated PBMCs, or DNA extracted from either of those sample types. From cysteine to phenylalanine, the CDR3 is 13 amino acids long. Just CDR3 DNA is preserved here, 39 bases in frame from base 1. A distance of 16 bases separates the germline ends of V and J, which lose 6 bases and 8 bases respectively. The germline V gene specifies SNHLY as CDR1 and FYNNEI as CDR2.

The origin of this receptor is a woman in her 30s with COVID-19, enrolled during active disease. The sequencing sample was made of peripheral blood. Recombination joined TRBV2 with TRBJ1-1; TRBD1 might be the D gene, on 6 matching bases. The CDR3: CASSATGHLEAFF. The DNA is TGTGCCAGCAGCGCGACAGGACATTTGGAAGCTTTCTTT.